The entry below describes one T cell receptor (beta chain). The sample comes from a study of blood T cell repertoires in COVID-19. Sequencing was performed with immunoSEQ multiplex PCR; in TCRdb, only in-frame clones are kept and a portion is missing. The sample yields tens of thousands of clones, 75% to 90% seen once. The CDR3 runs 15 residues. The germline V gene encodes CDR1 SNHLY and CDR2 FYNNEI. The V and J ends lost 2 bases and 7 bases respectively, with 15 bases between them. The chain couples TRBV2 to TRBJ1-5; a possible D gene is TRBD1 (6 bases). Sequences were obtained from peripheral blood. The receptor comes from a human donor with active COVID-19. The donor label of this sample is uncertain. In DNA, the CDR3 is TGTGCCAGCAGTGAAATGGCAGGGGTGGAACAGCCCCAGCATTTT. Protein: CASSEMAGVEQPQHF.